These 8 T cell receptor beta chains originate from one sample sequenced in a study of control samples from healthy donors and cancer patients. Here immunoSEQ multiplex PCR was the method, and the copy in TCRdb shows in-frame clones only, minus some. The sample lists 250,000 to 300,000 clones; roughly 82% were seen once. Sequencing used PBMCs. These receptors all come from a woman in her fifties or sixties with lung cancer.

The table lists this clone with a few counts. The chain uses TRBV3-1 (or the pseudogene TRBV3-2) and TRBJ1-1; D is perhaps TRBD1 (5 bases). CDR1 is LGHDT and CDR2 is YNNKEL in the germline V gene (reference sequence). The CDR3 spans 14 residues. The V gene lost 5 bases and the J gene lost 0 bases, with 10 bases spanning the gap. In nucleotides, the CDR3 is TGTGCCAGCAGCGGGGGACGGATGAACACTGAAGCTTTCTTT. This encodes CASSGGRMNTEAFF.

To note about this clone: The sample contains more than one DNA sequence encoding this CDR3. The rearrangement links TRBV5-1 to TRBJ1-1; D is unclear. The V gene lost 1 base and the J gene lost 1 base, with 8 bases spanning the gap. The length of the CDR3 is 14 residues. Germline V lookup: CDR1 SGHRS, CDR2 YFSETQ. The CDR3 loop is CASSLRGQNTEAFF. The CDR3 nucleotides are TGCGCCAGCAGCTTGAGAGGGCAGAACACTGAAGCTTTCTTT.

This CDR3 is CASSLRDSHTEAFF. CDR3 DNA sequence: TGTGCCAGCAGCCTTCGGGACAGTCACACTGAAGCTTTCTTT. The chain links TRBV3-1 (or the pseudogene TRBV3-2) to TRBJ1-1; 7 nucleotides agree with TRBD1. The junction had 5 bases not matched to a gene; V was cut back by 4 bases and J by 3 bases. The CDR3 contains 14 residues. Germline V gives CDR1 LGHDT, CDR2 YNNKEL (reference sequence).

The V call is TRBV11-2, the J call TRBJ1-3; D is undetermined. The V gene lost 4 bases and the J gene lost 0 bases, with 10 bases spanning the gap. Germline lookup yields CDR1 SGHAT and CDR2 FQNNGV. The CDR3 totals 15 residues. CDR3 sequence reads: CASSSQPNSGNTIYF. In DNA, the CDR3 is TGTGCCAGCAGCTCTCAGCCTAACTCTGGAAACACCATATATTTT.

V and J are TRBV7-9 and TRBJ1-1; 8 nucleotides line up with TRBD1. Germline V CDR1 and CDR2: SEHNR, FQNEAQ (reference sequence). The V segment lost 5 bases and the J segment 4 bases; nucleotides outside the gene matches: 9. The CDR3 sequence is 15 residues long. CDR3 DNA sequence: TGTGCCAGCAGCGTACAGGGGGGAGGTGGCACTGAAGCTTTCTTT. This encodes CASSVQGGGGTEAFF.

V and J are TRBV28 and TRBJ1-5; 7 positions agree with TRBD1. V lost 5 bases, J lost 15 bases, and 10 bases stayed unmatched. CDR1 MDHEN and CDR2 SYDVKM come from the germline V gene. The CDR3 is 12 residues long. CDR3 region: CASSTRQGLWHF. Here the CDR3 DNA reads TGTGCCAGCAGTACCCGACAGGGACTTTGGCATTTT.

The gene calls are TRBV9 and TRBJ2-1, with 9 bases fitting TRBD1. The ends lost 0 bases at V and 8 bases at J; junction bases unmatched: 6. The CDR3 length is 15 residues. Germline assignment: CDR1 SGDLS and CDR2 YYNGEE. CDR3 residues: CASSVATGGKDEQFF. CDR3 in DNA: TGTGCCAGCAGCGTAGCGACAGGGGGTAAGGATGAGCAGTTCTTC.

The gene calls are TRBV27 and TRBJ1-2, with a possible D match to TRBD1 (6 bases). The CDR3 is 13 residues long. Germline CDR1 and CDR2: MNHEY and SMNVEV (reference sequence). V was pared by 5 bases and J by 7 bases, with 14 bases between. DNA for the CDR3: TGTGCCAGCAGTCGGGGGGGGGCTGTTGGCTACACCTTC. This sequence encodes CASSRGGAVGYTF.